Presented here are 20 T cell receptor beta chains from one specimen sequenced in a study of blood T cell repertoires in COVID-19 (dated by TCRdb to about 2020). The library was produced with the immunoSEQ multiplex PCR assay. TCRdb took over this immuneACCESS table, retaining in-frame rearrangements with V and J assigned. Such tables are incomplete; in checked studies, under half of the missing clones stem from an unresolved V gene, and the remainder is unexplained. This sample is represented by approximately 29,000 clones; 85% of them were singletons. Around 17% of the sample rests with the top ten. Specimen: peripheral blood. The receptors were sampled from a woman aged 55-70 years with active COVID-19.

The rearrangement uses TRBV2 and TRBJ1-4; 10 nucleotides agree with TRBD1. This CDR3 is built from 15 residues. The germline CDR1 and CDR2 sequences are SNHLY and FYNNEI. V shed 6 bases, J shed 5 bases, and the junction held 6 bases outside the gene matches. CDR3 sequence reads: CASRELGQGNEKLFF. The CDR3 DNA is TGTGCCAGCAGGGAATTGGGACAGGGGAATGAAAAACTGTTTTTT.

About this clone: Other DNA sequences in this specimen translate into the identical CDR3. The gene calls are TRBV11-2 and TRBJ1-6; D remains unclear. V was trimmed by 0 bases and J by 6 bases, leaving 9 bases between them. Germline CDR1 SGHAT, CDR2 FQNNGV. The CDR3 is 15 amino acids. CDR3 bases: TGTGCCAGCAGCTTAGAGCCAGGCCCTAATTCACCCCTCCACTTT. Protein: CASSLEPGPNSPLHF.

This clone was seen only a few times. This chain uses TRBV2 with TRBJ1-1, with 8 nucleotides matching TRBD1. Germline V lookup: CDR1 SNHLY, CDR2 FYNNEI. This CDR3 spans 15 amino acids. After removal of 7 bases from V and 0 bases from J, the junction contained 7 bases not matched to a gene. The CDR3 nucleotides read TGTGCCAGCAACACGCAGGGGGCTTTGAACACTGAAGCTTTCTTT. Translating it yields CASNTQGALNTEAFF.

The rearrangement uses TRBV28 and TRBJ1-2; no clear D. Trimming took off 7 bases at V and 4 bases at J, with 7 bases between the two ends. The germline V gene has CDR1 MDHEN and CDR2 SYDVKM. CDR3 length equals 11 residues. CDR3 protein: CASNQFYGYTF. In nucleotides, the CDR3 is TGTGCCAGCAATCAGTTCTATGGCTACACCTTC.

The chain recombines TRBV6-5 with TRBJ2-1; 9 bases are a match to TRBD2. The CDR3 is made up of 16 amino acids. Losses at the gene ends were 1 base for V and 0 bases for J; bases not matched to a gene: 1. In germline, CDR1 is MNHEY, CDR2 SVGAGI. In nucleotides, the CDR3 is TGTGCCAGCAGTTACTTTAGCGGGAGCTCCTACAATGAGCAGTTCTTC. Its translation: CASSYFSGSSYNEQFF.

The genes are TRBV15 and TRBJ2-1; TRBD2 matches at 14 bases. J was trimmed by 5 bases and V by 0 bases; bases with no gene match: 6. Germline assignment: CDR1 LNHNV and CDR2 YYDKDF (reference sequence). The CDR3 length is 18 residues. The CDR3 bases are TGTGCCACCAGCAGAGACACCCTGGGACTAGCGGGAGACAATGAGCAGTTCTTC. This sequence encodes CATSRDTLGLAGDNEQFF.

This chain links TRBV27 with TRBJ2-7; 7 nucleotides match TRBD2. The J segment lost 5 bases and the V segment lost 6 bases, leaving 4 bases of the junction unmatched. The CDR3 is 12 amino acids. Germline V gene data show CDR1 as MNHEY and CDR2 as SMNVEV (reference sequence). The CDR3 DNA is TGTGCCAGCAGGGGGAGGGCGGACGAGCAGTACTTC. Amino acid sequence: CASRGRADEQYF.

The rearrangement uses TRBV19 and TRBJ1-5; a possible D gene is TRBD1 (6 bases). This CDR3 region has 13 residues. V lost 5 bases to trimming and J lost 4 bases, with 9 bases between them. Germline values: CDR1 LNHDA, CDR2 SQIVND (reference sequence). The CDR3 nucleotides are TGTGCCAGTAGTCGGACAGATAATCAGCCCCAGCATTTT. As protein: CASSRTDNQPQHF.

V gene TRBV28 combines with J gene TRBJ2-7, with 7 positions matching TRBD1. Germline V gene data show CDR1 as MDHEN and CDR2 as SYDVKM. J gave up 2 bases and V 6 bases, and 10 bases lay outside the gene matches. The length of the CDR3 is 15 residues. The CDR3 sequence: CASRTTKTGTYEQYF. CDR3 bases: TGTGCCAGCAGGACCACCAAGACAGGGACCTACGAGCAGTACTTC.

This rearrangement joins TRBV29-1 to TRBJ1-2; D is perhaps TRBD1 (5 bases). Trimming left V 3 bases short and J 7 bases short, with 9 bases between. The CDR3 extends over 11 amino acids. Germline loops: CDR1 SQVTM, CDR2 ANQGSEA. The CDR3 DNA sequence: TGCAGCGTTGATAGGGGCGGTGGCTACACCTTC. Its translation: CSVDRGGGYTF.

This rearrangement joins TRBV27 to TRBJ1-6; the D gene is possibly TRBD1 (5 bases). Deletions cut 5 bases from V and 9 bases from J, with 14 bases between. This CDR3 has 14 residues. From germline, CDR1 is MNHEY and CDR2 SMNVEV (reference sequence). This CDR3 reads CASSLRQQVSPLHF. In DNA, the CDR3 is TGTGCCAGCAGTCTCAGACAGCAGGTTTCACCCCTCCACTTT.

J is TRBJ2-7 and V is TRBV14, with D possibly matching TRBD1 (5 bases). V lost 4 bases and J lost 2, with 12 bases in between. Germline V CDR1 and CDR2: SGHDN, FVKESK. The CDR3 contains 14 residues. This CDR3 is CASSPVGAAYEQYF. CDR3 in DNA: TGTGCCAGCAGCCCTGTAGGGGCAGCCTACGAGCAGTACTTC. Based on the CDR3 plus reference TRBV14 and TRBJ2-7, the full variable domain is EAGVTQFPSHSVIEKGQTVTLRCDPISGHDNLYWYRRVMGKEIKFLLHFVKESKQDESGMPNNRFLAERTGGTYSTLKVQPAELEDSGVYFCASSPVGAAYEQYFGPGTRLTVT.

CDR3 loop: CASSRTDNSPLHF. The CDR3 coding sequence is TGTGCCAGCAGTAGGACAGATAATTCACCCCTCCACTTT. This rearrangement joins TRBV12-3 or TRBV12-4 to TRBJ1-6; tentatively, D is TRBD1 (6 bases). V lost 5 bases, J lost 5 bases, and 7 bases lay in between. The CDR3 has 13 amino acids.

V usage is TRBV5-1 and J usage is TRBJ1-6, with no clear D. CDR1 is SGHRS, CDR2 YFSETQ, per germline. CDR3 length: 13 residues. The V end was cut by 0 bases, the J end by 7 bases, with 5 bases between. CDR3 sequence reads: CASSLAANSPLHF. In nucleotides, the CDR3 is TGCGCCAGCAGCTTGGCCGCGAATTCACCCCTCCACTTT.

To note about this clone: Germline and junction disagree at one end, which may indicate a read error. V usage is TRBV2 and J usage is TRBJ1-2, with TRBD1 identical over 7 bases. Germline V lookup: CDR1 SNHLY, CDR2 FYNNEI. The CDR3 has 15 residues. This CDR3 reads CASREGGGVLYGYTF. The CDR3 DNA sequence: TGTGCCAGCAGAGAAGGAGGGGGCGTTTTATATGGCTACACCTTC. The complete variable domain, with remaining parts taken from reference TRBV2 and TRBJ1-2, reads EPEVTQTPSHQVTQMGQEVILRCVPISNHLYFYWYRQILGQKVEFLVSFYNNEISEKSEIFDDQFSVERPDGSNFTLKIRSTKLEDSAMYFCASREGGGVLYGYTFGSGTRLTVV.

The chain uses TRBV2 and TRBJ1-3; 7 nucleotides match TRBD1. CDR1 SNHLY and CDR2 FYNNEI come from the germline V gene. The CDR3 totals 16 residues. V was pared by 6 bases and J by 1 base, with 9 bases of the junction left unmatched. CDR3 sequence (DNA): TGTGCCAGCAGCTACGACCCGACAGGGTCTGGAAACACCATATATTTT. Protein product: CASSYDPTGSGNTIYF.

The V and J genes are TRBV30 and TRBJ1-2; 7 bases align to TRBD1. V lost 5 bases and J lost 4; bases outside the gene matches: 16. Germline CDR1 and CDR2: GTSNPN and SVGIG (reference sequence). The CDR3 extends over 16 amino acids. The CDR3 reads CAWSWKGQRTGYGYTF. In DNA form, the CDR3 reads TGTGCCTGGTCCTGGAAAGGGCAAAGGACAGGCTATGGCTACACCTTC. Full variable domain (remainder filled in from reference TRBV30 and TRBJ1-2): SQTIHQWPATLVQPVGSPLSLECTVEGTSNPNLYWYRQAAGRGLQLLFYSVGIGQISSEVPQNLSASRPQDRQFILSSKKLLLSDSGFYLCAWSWKGQRTGYGYTFGSGTRLTVV.

The CDR3 nucleotides read TGTGCCAGCAGGCCGGGACAGGGAAGAGGGGGAAATGAAAAACTGTTTTTT. It translates to CASRPGQGRGGNEKLFF. This sequence joins TRBV28 and TRBJ1-4; 9 bases line up with TRBD1. J lost 5 bases, V lost 6 bases, and 13 bases had no gene match. From germline, CDR1 is MDHEN and CDR2 SYDVKM. This CDR3 spans 17 amino acids.

V and J are TRBV5-1 and TRBJ2-7, with 7 bases identical to TRBD2. Germline CDR1 SGHRS, CDR2 YFSETQ. This CDR3 is 12 amino acids long. The junction had 1 base not matched to a gene; V was cut back by 0 bases and J by 7 bases. The CDR3 DNA is TGCGCCAGCAGCTTGGGGGAGGGAGAGCAGTACTTC. Amino acids: CASSLGEGEQYF. The variable domain in full, with the rest retrieved from reference TRBV5-1 and TRBJ2-7, is KAGVTQTPRYLIKTRGQQVTLSCSPISGHRSVSWYQQTPGQGLQFLFEYFSETQRNKGNFPGRFSGRQFSNSRSEMNVSTLELGDSALYLCASSLGEGEQYFGPGTRLTVT.

The chain has TRBV4-1 and TRBJ2-2; 10 nucleotides align to TRBD2. The J segment lost 7 bases and the V segment lost 4 bases, leaving 9 bases of the junction unmatched. In germline, CDR1 is MGHRA, CDR2 YSYEKL. CDR3 length: 16 amino acids. CDR3 region: CASSPLAGDAVGELFF. The DNA of the CDR3 is TGCGCCAGCAGCCCTCTAGCGGGGGACGCTGTCGGGGAGCTGTTTTTT.